These T cell receptor beta chains were read from a single sample in a study of CD8 T cells in ankylosing spondylitis. TCRdb recomputed calls from the 5' RACE reads with MiXCR, one row per CDR3 protein. The sample shows some 87,000 distinct CDR3 sequences, around 30% of them seen only once. Sequencing was done on a sample of blood, either unsorted or a sorted T cell fraction (not recorded which). Receptors originate from a male donor with ankylosing spondylitis or in good health (not recorded which). Each CDR3 is given with its conserved first and last residue. D genes are given only for firm matches. Clone size appears in some rows only: once, few, many, or a class for an expanded clone.

v_call	clone_size	d_call	j_call	cdr3_aa	cdr3_nt
TRBV5-5	few	.	TRBJ2-5	CASSLGQNQETQYF	TGTGCCAGCAGCTTGGGGCAGAACCAAGAGACCCAGTACTTC
TRBV6-5	.	.	TRBJ1-2	CASSSPRRGFNYGYTF	TGTGCCAGCAGTTCCCCACGAAGGGGTTTTAACTATGGCTACACCTTC
TRBV9	.	TRBD2	TRBJ2-3	CASSSHRGGTDTQYF	TGTGCCAGCAGCTCCCACCGGGGGGGCACAGATACGCAGTATTTT
TRBV7-2	few	TRBD1	TRBJ1-6	CASRTGTGVSPLHF	TGTGCCAGCAGGACCGGGACAGGAGTTTCACCCCTCCACTTT
TRBV29-1	few	.	TRBJ2-3	CSVKFGGGADTQYF	TGCAGCGTGAAATTTGGGGGGGGCGCAGATACGCAGTATTTT
TRBV12-3/TRBV12-4	few	.	TRBJ1-5	CASSSSQGFGSNQPQHF	TGTGCCAGCAGTTCGTCTCAGGGGTTTGGTAGCAATCAGCCCCAGCATTTT
TRBV5-1	.	TRBD2	TRBJ2-1	CASSFSLAGVNEQFF	TGCGCCAGCAGCTTTAGTCTAGCGGGAGTGAATGAGCAGTTCTTC
TRBV19	.	TRBD1	TRBJ1-2	CASSMRTGGRYTF	TGTGCCAGTAGTATGCGGACAGGAGGGCGCTACACCTTC
TRBV20-1	.	.	TRBJ1-5	CSAGEQPQHF	TGCAGCGCAGGGGAACAGCCCCAGCATTTT
TRBV29-1	few	.	TRBJ1-2	CSVADSPLGYTF	TGCAGCGTTGCGGACAGCCCTCTAGGCTACACCTTC
TRBV2	.	TRBD2	TRBJ2-1	CASKGLAGVGEQFF	TGTGCCAGCAAGGGACTAGCGGGAGTGGGTGAGCAGTTCTTC
TRBV5-1	.	.	TRBJ1-4	CASSLVADGATNEKLFF	TGCGCCAGCAGCTTGGTTGCGGACGGGGCAACTAATGAAAAACTGTTTTTT
TRBV5-1	few	.	TRBJ1-1	CASSFGLGTEAFF	TGCGCCAGCAGCTTCGGCCTGGGGACTGAAGCTTTCTTT
TRBV7-3	.	.	TRBJ2-7	CASSLSSGSYEQYF	TGTGCCAGCAGCTTAAGCTCTGGCTCCTACGAGCAGTACTTC
TRBV20-1	.	.	TRBJ2-7	CSVGRRRTYEQYF	TGCAGTGTGGGGCGTCGTCGGACCTACGAGCAGTACTTC
TRBV5-8	many	.	TRBJ2-5	CASSLARGTALKTQYF	TGTGCCAGCAGCTTGGCTCGGGGCACGGCCTTGAAGACCCAGTACTTC
TRBV27	.	TRBD2	TRBJ2-7	CASRRDYYEQYF	TGTGCCAGCAGGCGGGACTACTACGAGCAGTACTTC
TRBV5-6	few	.	TRBJ2-1	CASSLLVGVVGDGEQFF	TGTGCCAGCAGCTTGCTGGTCGGGGTAGTAGGGGATGGTGAGCAGTTCTTC
TRBV7-8	.	TRBD1	TRBJ1-2	CASSVGTGPYGYTF	TGTGCCAGCTCCGTCGGGACAGGGCCTTATGGCTACACCTTC
TRBV12-3/TRBV12-4	.	.	TRBJ2-2	CASSSQEFTGELFF	TGTGCCAGCAGTTCACAGGAATTCACCGGGGAGCTGTTTTTT
TRBV5-1	few	TRBD1	TRBJ2-2	CASSLRQGARTGELFF	TGCGCCAGCAGCTTACGACAGGGGGCTCGCACCGGGGAGCTGTTTTTT
TRBV10-3	.	TRBD2	TRBJ2-1	CAISEDTSGGLRQFF	TGTGCCATCAGTGAGGATACTAGCGGGGGCCTAAGGCAGTTCTTC
TRBV15	.	.	TRBJ2-7	CATSRERVSGYEQYF	TGTGCCACCAGCAGAGAAAGAGTGTCTGGGTACGAGCAGTACTTC
TRBV11-1	few	TRBD2	TRBJ2-1	CASSPRTSGGPSYNEQFF	TGTGCCAGCAGCCCTAGGACTAGCGGGGGGCCATCCTACAATGAGCAGTTCTTC
TRBV10-3	.	.	TRBJ1-1	CAIIDRRGDSEAFF	TGTGCCATCATCGACCGGCGGGGGGACTCTGAAGCTTTCTTT
TRBV10-3	few	TRBD2	TRBJ2-7	CAITEGLAGDNEQYF	TGTGCCATCACCGAGGGGCTAGCGGGAGATAACGAGCAGTACTTC
TRBV7-2	many	TRBD1	TRBJ2-5	CASSLDRGQETQYF	TGTGCCAGCAGCTTAGACAGGGGGCAAGAGACCCAGTACTTC
TRBV12-3/TRBV12-4	few	TRBD1	TRBJ2-7	CASSFDRGDEQYF	TGTGCCAGCAGTTTTGACAGGGGGGACGAGCAGTACTTC
TRBV20-1	many	.	TRBJ2-3	CSPGSGYTQYF	TGCAGTCCCGGTAGTGGTTATACGCAGTATTTT
TRBV7-3	few	.	TRBJ2-5	CASSSGTSETQYF	TGTGCCAGCAGCTCCGGGACTTCAGAGACCCAGTACTTC